A selection of T cell receptor beta chains follows, all from one sample in a study of blood T cell repertoires in COVID-19. TCRdb's table, derived via immunoSEQ multiplex PCR, lists solely in-frame clones and lacks some. Altogether roughly 90,000 clones are present, around four fifths being singletons, with the ten largest covering approximately 31%. Sequenced material: peripheral blood. Every receptor here comes from a woman older than 75 with active or convalescent COVID-19. Each CDR3 is given with its conserved first and last residue. The D gene is left open where the match is weak. Only some rows state a clone size, as once, few, many or a class for expanded clones.

.,TRBJ2-5,TRBV7-2,.,TGTGCCAGCAGCTTTCAGACGGGCGGGGAGACCCAGTACTTC,CASSFQTGGETQYF
TRBD1,TRBJ2-1,TRBV2,.,TGTGCCAGCAGCCGAGACAGGGGTCCCTACAATGAGCAGTTCTTC,CASSRDRGPYNEQFF
TRBD1,TRBJ1-5,TRBV6-4,.,TGTGCCAGCAGTGACTACGAGGACAGGGGCAATCAGCCCCAGCATTTT,CASSDYEDRGNQPQHF
.,TRBJ2-7,TRBV27,.,TGTGCCAGCAGTTTATCAGGCCGGGAATCCTACGAGCAGTACTTC,CASSLSGRESYEQYF
.,TRBJ2-6,TRBV18,few,TGTGCCAGCTCCCAGGGGATCTCTGGGGCCAACGTCCTGACTTTC,CASSQGISGANVLTF
.,TRBJ2-5,TRBV11-1,once,TGTGCCAGCAGCTTAAGGTCCGGGGCCCAGTACTTC,CASSLRSGAQYF
.,TRBJ1-1,TRBV28,.,TGTGCCAGCAGTTCTACCCAGGGTTTAGCTTTCTTT,CASSSTQGLAFF
.,TRBJ2-2,TRBV28,.,TGTGCCAGCAGTTTGCGGACCGGGGAGCTGTTTTTT,CASSLRTGELFF
TRBD1,TRBJ2-1,TRBV10-3,.,TGTGCCGCGGACAGGGGGGACTTAGATGAGCAGTTCTTC,CAADRGDLDEQFF
TRBD2,TRBJ2-1,TRBV7-2,.,TGTGCCAGCAGCCCGGGACTAGCGGCATATTACAATGAGCAGTTCTTC,CASSPGLAAYYNEQFF
TRBD1,TRBJ1-2,TRBV5-4,once,TGTGCCAGCAAACTCGGGGGACAGGGAGACTATGGCTACACCTTC,CASKLGGQGDYGYTF
.,TRBJ1-6,TRBV18,.,TGTGCCAGCTCACCAAGGGGGGGTAATTCACCCCTCCACTTT,CASSPRGGNSPLHF
TRBD1,TRBJ1-1,TRBV5-3,.,TGTGCCAGAATACGTTCAGAGGGTAAGGGGGCGCTTGAGTTGAACACTGAAGCTTTCTTT,CARIRSEGKGALELNTEAFF
TRBD1,TRBJ1-6,TRBV28,.,TGTGCCAGCAGTTCCCCTCTAAGGACAGGGGCCTATAATTCACCCCTCCACTTT,CASSSPLRTGAYNSPLHF
.,TRBJ2-3,TRBV19,.,TGTGCCAGCGGCTCGGGAGCGGTCACAGATACGCAGTATTTT,CASGSGAVTDTQYF
.,TRBJ1-6,TRBV9,.,TGTGCCAGCAGCGTAGACAGAGAAATTTCACCCCTCCACTTT,CASSVDREISPLHF
TRBD1,TRBJ2-3,TRBV5-8,.,TGTGCCAGCAGCGGAACAGGGGGCACAGATACGCAGTATTTT,CASSGTGGTDTQYF
.,TRBJ2-1,TRBV2,.,TGTGCCAGCACCCTCCGGAGTAGCTCCTACAATGAGCAGTTCTTC,CASTLRSSSYNEQFF
TRBD1,TRBJ1-1,TRBV24-1,.,TGTGCCACCAGTGAGCAGGACAGGGGCCCCACGAAATCTGAAGCTTTCTTT,CATSEQDRGPTKSEAFF
.,TRBJ2-7,TRBV6-2/TRBV6-3,.,TGTGCCAGCAGTAGGGGTGTCATCGGGACACATCCCTACGAGCAGTACTTC,CASSRGVIGTHPYEQYF
TRBD1,TRBJ1-2,TRBV25-1,.,TGTGCCAGCAGTGAAGGGACAGCTAGCTATGGCTACACCTTC,CASSEGTASYGYTF
.,TRBJ1-2,TRBV23-1,many,TGCGCCAGCAGTCACGGGTATAACTATGGCTACACCTTC,CASSHGYNYGYTF
.,TRBJ1-3,TRBV21-1,once,TGTGCCAGCAGCATTTATAAGACAGGGAATGGAAACACCATATATTTT,CASSIYKTGNGNTIYF
TRBD1,TRBJ1-1,TRBV6-4,.,TGTGCCAACAGGGAAGGGGGCGCATATCGGGCGGGCACTGAAGCTTTCTTT,CANREGGAYRAGTEAFF
TRBD1,TRBJ2-7,TRBV2,few,TGTGCCAGCAGGGGGGACAGCCGGTCCTACGAGCAGTACTTC,CASRGDSRSYEQYF
.,TRBJ2-1,TRBV30,.,TGTGGATCGAGCTCCTACAATGAGCAGTTCTTC,CGSSSYNEQFF
.,TRBJ1-1,TRBV27,.,TGTGCCAGCAGTGGGACTGGGACGCGGGAAGCTTTCTTT,CASSGTGTREAFF
.,TRBJ2-7,TRBV6-6,.,TGTGCCAGCAGTCAGAGCTCCTACGAGCAGTACTTC,CASSQSSYEQYF
TRBD1,TRBJ2-5,TRBV29-1,.,TGCAGCTCTTGGACAGGGATGAGGGAGACCCAGTACTTC,CSSWTGMRETQYF
.,TRBJ1-2,TRBV4-1,.,TGCGCCAGCAGCCAGGGGGGAGTAGGTTTATATGGCTACACCTTC,CASSQGGVGLYGYTF
.,TRBJ2-1,TRBV5-1,.,TGCGCCAGCAGCTTGGGGGCCGGCAGCTCCTACAATGAGCAGTTCTTC,CASSLGAGSSYNEQFF
TRBD1,TRBJ2-7,TRBV7-2,few,TGTGCCAGCAGCTTCCGGGACAGCGCCTACGAGCAGTACTTC,CASSFRDSAYEQYF
TRBD1,TRBJ1-1,TRBV6-5,.,TGTGCCAGCAGTTGGACAGGGGGCTACACTGAAGCTTTCTTT,CASSWTGGYTEAFF
.,TRBJ2-7,TRBV7-8,.,TGTGCCAGCAGCTTATTGACGGGGGTCTCCGAGCAGTACTTC,CASSLLTGVSEQYF
TRBD2,TRBJ2-3,TRBV28,.,TGTGCCAGCAGTCCCACTAGCGGGAGTCGTCCGCAGTATTTT,CASSPTSGSRPQYF
TRBD1,TRBJ1-5,TRBV7-9,.,TGTGCCAGCAGCTACGGGACAGGGGCTTATCAGCCCCAGCATTTT,CASSYGTGAYQPQHF
.,TRBJ2-4,TRBV18,.,TGTGCCAGCTCACCCCTACTAGCTTCAGACATTCAGTACTTC,CASSPLLASDIQYF
TRBD2,TRBJ2-2,TRBV4-3,.,TGCGCCAGCAGCCATGCCGCGGTTGCGGGGGACCCCGGGGAGCTGTTTTTT,CASSHAAVAGDPGELFF
TRBD1,TRBJ1-2,TRBV20-1,.,TGCAGTGCGACCCGGGACAGATCTGCCACCTTC,CSATRDRSATF
.,TRBJ2-7,TRBV28,once,TGTGCCAGCAGTCCTTTCGCTCCGCCGGACAATAAGGTTCAGTACTTC,CASSPFAPPDNKVQYF
.,TRBJ1-2,TRBV28,.,TGTGCCAGCAGTGACAGTTTATTAAACTATGGCTACACCTTC,CASSDSLLNYGYTF
.,TRBJ1-1,TRBV5-1,once,TGCGCCAGCAGCTTGGATATGTCGGGTGAAGCTTTCTTT,CASSLDMSGEAFF
.,TRBJ2-3,TRBV18,.,TGTGCCAGCTCACCGGCTCGGGGGACAGATACGCAGTATTTT,CASSPARGTDTQYF
TRBD1,TRBJ1-1,TRBV10-3,.,TGTGCCATCAGTGAGTCCGGGACAGGGGTGACTGAAGCTTTCTTT,CAISESGTGVTEAFF
.,TRBJ2-1,TRBV28,.,TGTGCCGCAGGGGTCTCCTACAATGAGCAGTTCTTC,CAAGVSYNEQFF
TRBD1,TRBJ1-6,TRBV2,once,TGTGCCACCATATCCGTTGGGGACAGTTCGTCCTCACCCCTCCACTTT,CATISVGDSSSSPLHF
TRBD1,TRBJ1-5,TRBV27,.,TGTGCCAGCAGTTCCAAATGGACAGGGGGTCCCAATCAGCCCCAGCATTTT,CASSSKWTGGPNQPQHF
.,TRBJ1-1,TRBV7-9,.,TGTGCCAGCAGCCGATATGGAGGGAACACTGAAGCTTTCTTT,CASSRYGGNTEAFF
TRBD2,TRBJ2-1,TRBV12-5,.,TGTGCTAGTGGTTTGGTAACTAGCGGGAGGTCTTGGAATGAGCAGTTCTTC,CASGLVTSGRSWNEQFF
.,TRBJ2-3,TRBV20-1,.,TGCAGTGCTAGTAGACAGGCTCTTTTCACAGATACGCAGTATTTT,CSASRQALFTDTQYF
.,TRBJ1-2,TRBV29-1,.,TGCAGCGTTGAATCACAGGCAAACTATGGCTACACCTTC,CSVESQANYGYTF
.,TRBJ2-3,TRBV30,.,TGTGCCTGGAGTGCCACTACTAGCACAGATACGCAGTATTTT,CAWSATTSTDTQYF
.,TRBJ1-3,TRBV19,.,TGTGCCAGTAGTATAAGCGACATTCGGGGCTCTGGAAACACCATATATTTT,CASSISDIRGSGNTIYF